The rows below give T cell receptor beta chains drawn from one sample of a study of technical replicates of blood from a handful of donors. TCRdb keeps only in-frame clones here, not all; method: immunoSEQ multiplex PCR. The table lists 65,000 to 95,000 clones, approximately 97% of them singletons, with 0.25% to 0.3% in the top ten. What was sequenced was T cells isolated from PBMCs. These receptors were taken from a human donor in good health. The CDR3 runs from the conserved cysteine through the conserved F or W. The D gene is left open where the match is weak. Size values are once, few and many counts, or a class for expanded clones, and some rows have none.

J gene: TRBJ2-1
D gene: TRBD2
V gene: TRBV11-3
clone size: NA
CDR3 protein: CASSPGLAGEVEQFF
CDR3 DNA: TGTGCCAGCAGCCCGGGACTAGCGGGAGAAGTGGAGCAGTTCTTC

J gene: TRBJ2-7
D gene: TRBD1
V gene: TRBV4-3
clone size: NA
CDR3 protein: CASSQDLRGLYEQYF
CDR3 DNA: TGCGCCAGCAGCCAAGATCTCAGGGGGCTGTACGAGCAGTACTTC

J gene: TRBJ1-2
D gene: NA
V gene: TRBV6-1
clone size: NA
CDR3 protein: CASTTNRDQGYGYTF
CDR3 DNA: TGTGCCAGCACCACTAACAGGGATCAGGGCTATGGCTACACCTTC

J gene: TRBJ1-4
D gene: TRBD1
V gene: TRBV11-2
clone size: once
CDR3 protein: CASSFRGQTNEKLFF
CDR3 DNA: TGTGCCAGCAGCTTTAGGGGGCAAACTAATGAAAAACTGTTTTTT

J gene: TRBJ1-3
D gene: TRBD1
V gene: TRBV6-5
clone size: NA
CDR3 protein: CASSGTGGAGNTIYF
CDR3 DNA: TGTGCCAGCAGCGGAACAGGGGGAGCTGGAAACACCATATATTTT

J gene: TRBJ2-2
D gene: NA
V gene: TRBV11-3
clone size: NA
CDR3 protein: CASSLYLGELFF
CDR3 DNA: TGTGCCAGCAGCCTATACCTCGGGGAGCTGTTTTTT

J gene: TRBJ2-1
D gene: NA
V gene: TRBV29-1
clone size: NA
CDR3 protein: CSVEDHGLHNEQFF
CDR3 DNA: TGCAGCGTTGAAGATCATGGCTTACACAATGAGCAGTTCTTC

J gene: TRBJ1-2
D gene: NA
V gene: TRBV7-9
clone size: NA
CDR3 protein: CASRDEQGYGYTF
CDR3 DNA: TGTGCCAGCAGGGATGAGCAGGGCTATGGCTACACCTTC

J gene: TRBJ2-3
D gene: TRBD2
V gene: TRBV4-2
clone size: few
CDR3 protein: CASSQDLAGGTDTQYF
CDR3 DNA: TGTGCCAGCAGCCAAGATCTAGCGGGAGGGACAGATACGCAGTATTTT

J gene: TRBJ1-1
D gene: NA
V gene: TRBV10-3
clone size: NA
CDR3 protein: CASFRDYYNSGDTEAFF
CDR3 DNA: TGTGCCAGTTTCCGGGACTACTACAACTCAGGGGACACTGAAGCTTTCTTT

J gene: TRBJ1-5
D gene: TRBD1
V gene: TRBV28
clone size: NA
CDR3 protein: CASTTGQGHYSNQPQHF
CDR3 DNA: TGTGCCAGCACCACGGGACAGGGGCACTATAGCAATCAGCCCCAGCATTTT

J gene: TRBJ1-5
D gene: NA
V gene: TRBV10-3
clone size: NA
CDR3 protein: CAISSYRDQPQHF
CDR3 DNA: TGTGCCATCAGTTCATACAGGGATCAGCCCCAGCATTTT

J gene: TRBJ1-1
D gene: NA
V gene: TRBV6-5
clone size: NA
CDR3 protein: CASSKSRTEAFF
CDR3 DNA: TGTGCCAGCAGTAAAAGTCGGACTGAAGCTTTCTTT

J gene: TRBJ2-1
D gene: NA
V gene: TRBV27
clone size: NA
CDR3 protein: CASSLSQVPYRNEQFF
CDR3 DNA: TGTGCCAGCAGTTTATCGCAGGTTCCCTACCGGAATGAGCAGTTCTTC

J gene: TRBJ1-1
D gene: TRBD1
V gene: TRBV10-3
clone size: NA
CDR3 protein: CASGTGYTEAFF
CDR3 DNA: TGTGCCAGTGGGACAGGGTACACTGAAGCTTTCTTT

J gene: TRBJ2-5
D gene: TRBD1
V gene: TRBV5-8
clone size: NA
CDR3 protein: CASSLGGQGKETQYF
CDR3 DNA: TGTGCCAGCAGCTTAGGTGGACAGGGAAAAGAGACCCAGTACTTC

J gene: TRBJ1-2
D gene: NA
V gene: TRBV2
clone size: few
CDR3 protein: CASSVSGRDGYTF
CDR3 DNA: TGTGCCAGCAGTGTGTCGGGTCGGGATGGCTACACCTTC

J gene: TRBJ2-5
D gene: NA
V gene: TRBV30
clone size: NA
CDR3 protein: CAWSLGLLQETQYF
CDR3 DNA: TGTGCCTGGAGCCTGGGACTGCTACAAGAGACCCAGTACTTC

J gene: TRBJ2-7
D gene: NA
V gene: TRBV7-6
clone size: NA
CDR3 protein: CASSPPTGTSYEQYF
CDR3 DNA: TGTGCCAGCAGCCCTCCGACAGGTACCTCCTACGAGCAGTACTTC

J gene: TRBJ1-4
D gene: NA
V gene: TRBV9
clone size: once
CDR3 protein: CASSVRGASDEKLFF
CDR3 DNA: TGTGCCAGCAGCGTACGGGGGGCAAGTGATGAAAAACTGTTTTTT

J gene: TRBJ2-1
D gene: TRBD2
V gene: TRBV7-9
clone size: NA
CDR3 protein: CASGSLTSGSYNEQFF
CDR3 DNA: TGTGCCAGCGGATCTTTGACTAGCGGCTCCTACAATGAGCAGTTCTTC

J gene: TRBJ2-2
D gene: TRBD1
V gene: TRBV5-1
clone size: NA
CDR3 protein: CASSGTDTGTGELFF
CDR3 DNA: TGCGCCAGCAGCGGGACAGACACCGGCACCGGGGAGCTGTTTTTT